This TCR beta chain was sequenced during a study of shared clonotypes between healthy human individuals. Study observations and caveats: The donor pool, a small one, limited the genetic and exposure-history diversity represented. It was expected that sequencing depth would affect clonotype sharing among donors.

Note on this clone: The antigen is not known.

It was 300 ng DNA, some 28,000 T cell genomes, that went into each replicate PCR of unsorted PBMC. Per the study methods: ImmunoSEQ only sent back junction sequences with no quality scores, so filtering was done differently. The table came from immunoSEQ multiplex PCR; TCRdb's copy has only in-frame clones and leaves some out. The V and J calls and the clone size are those of that table, but D and trimming were determined from the DNA. The sample records about 560,000 clones, around three quarters being singletons. This clonotype was sampled from a woman in her thirties or forties in good health. Some clones in this sample may be carry-over from other donors' samples. The specimen sequenced was PBMCs.

CDR3: CASSSRRTSGRTYNEQFF. The CDR3 bases are TGTGCCAGCAGCTCCCGCCGGACTAGCGGGAGGACCTACAATGAGCAGTTCTTC. V gene TRBV7-3 combines with J gene TRBJ2-1; 14 positions match TRBD2. The germline V gene has CDR1 SGHTA and CDR2 FQGTGA. This CDR3 is built from 18 residues. With 4 bases clipped from V and 2 bases from J, the junction kept 7 bases outside the gene matches.